This T cell receptor beta chain was identified during a study of T cell responses to AZD1222 COVID-19 vaccine. The protocol was immunoSEQ multiplex PCR, while the TCRdb copy is restricted to in-frame clones and leaves out a portion. The sample holds 95,000 to 150,000 clones; almost 95% are singletons and the top ten take about 1.5%. Study-wide findings and caveats: Regions 160-218 and 743-854 dominated among vaccine-associated CD4 TCRs spanning spike. No day 14 peak samples; only post-peak repertoires were characterized. Seropositive at baseline were only 5 to 7 AZD1222 recipients. Donor demographics were predominantly white British with a female majority; clonal diversity may be underestimated.

On this clone: Its antigen remains unidentified.

The CDR3 loop spans 16 amino acids. Germline V gene sequence: CDR1 SGHTA, CDR2 FQGTGA. Deletions cut 0 bases from V and 5 bases from J, with 16 bases between. Here the sequenced sample was peripheral blood, taken on day 0 of AZD1222 vaccination. The chain uses TRBV7-3 and TRBJ1-1, with D possibly being TRBD1 (5 bases). The sequence was collected from an adult in good health. The CDR3 region is CASSLTGDASGTEAFF. The CDR3 nucleotides are TGTGCCAGCAGCTTAACGGGGGACGCGAGTGGGACTGAAGCTTTCTTT. The full variable domain, in which reference TRBV7-3 and TRBJ1-1 provide the parts outside the CDR3, is GAGVSQTPSNKVTEKGKYVELRCDPISGHTALYWYRQSLGQGPEFLIYFQGTGAADDSGLPNDRFFAVRPEGSVSTLKIQRTERGDSAVYLCASSLTGDASGTEAFFGQGTRLTVV.